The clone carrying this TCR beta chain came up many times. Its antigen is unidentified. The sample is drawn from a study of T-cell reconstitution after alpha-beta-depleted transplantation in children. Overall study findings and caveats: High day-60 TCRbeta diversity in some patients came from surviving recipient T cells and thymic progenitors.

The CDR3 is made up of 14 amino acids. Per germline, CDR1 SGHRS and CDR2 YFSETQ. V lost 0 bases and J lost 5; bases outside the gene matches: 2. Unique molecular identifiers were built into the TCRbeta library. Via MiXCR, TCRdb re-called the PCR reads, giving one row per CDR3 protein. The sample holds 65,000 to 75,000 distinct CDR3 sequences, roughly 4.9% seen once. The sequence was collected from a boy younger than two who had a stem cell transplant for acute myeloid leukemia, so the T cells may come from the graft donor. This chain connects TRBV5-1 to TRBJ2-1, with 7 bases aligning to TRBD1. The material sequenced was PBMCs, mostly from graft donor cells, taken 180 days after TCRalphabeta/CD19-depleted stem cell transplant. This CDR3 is CASSLDTGDNEQFF. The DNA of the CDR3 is TGCGCCAGCAGCTTGGACACAGGGGACAATGAGCAGTTCTTC.